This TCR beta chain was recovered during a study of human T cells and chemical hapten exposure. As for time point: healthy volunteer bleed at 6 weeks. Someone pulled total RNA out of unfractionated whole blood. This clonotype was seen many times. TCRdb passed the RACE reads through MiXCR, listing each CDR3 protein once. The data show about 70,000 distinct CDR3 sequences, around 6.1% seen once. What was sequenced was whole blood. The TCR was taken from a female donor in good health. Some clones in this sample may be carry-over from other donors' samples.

CDR3 protein: CASSDGDNQPQHF. In DNA, the CDR3 is TGTGCCAGCAGTGACGGGGACAATCAGCCCCAGCATTTT. The chain couples TRBV6-4 to TRBJ1-5; no firm D call. V was clipped by 2 bases and J by 3 bases, with 5 bases between them. The CDR3 runs to 13 residues. The germline gives CDR1 MRHNA, CDR2 SNTAGT.